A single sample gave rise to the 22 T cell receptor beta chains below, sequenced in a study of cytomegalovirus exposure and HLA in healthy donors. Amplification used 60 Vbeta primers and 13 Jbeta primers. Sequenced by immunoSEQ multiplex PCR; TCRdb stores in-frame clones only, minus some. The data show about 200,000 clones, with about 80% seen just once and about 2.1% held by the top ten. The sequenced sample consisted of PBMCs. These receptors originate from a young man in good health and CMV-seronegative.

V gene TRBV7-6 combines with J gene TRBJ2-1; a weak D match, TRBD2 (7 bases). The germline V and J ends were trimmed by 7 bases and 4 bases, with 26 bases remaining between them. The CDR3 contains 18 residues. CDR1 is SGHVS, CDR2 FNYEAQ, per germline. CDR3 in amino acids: CASNRPDFKGGHYNEQFF. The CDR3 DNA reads TGTGCCAGCAACCGACCAGACTTTAAGGGGGGGCATTACAATGAGCAGTTCTTC.

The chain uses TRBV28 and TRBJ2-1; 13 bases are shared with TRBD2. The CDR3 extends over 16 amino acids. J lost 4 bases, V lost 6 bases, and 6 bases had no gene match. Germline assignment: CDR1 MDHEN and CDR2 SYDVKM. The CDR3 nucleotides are TGTGCCAGCAGAGAACGGGGACTAGCGGGATACAATGAGCAGTTCTTC. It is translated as CASRERGLAGYNEQFF.

CDR3 in DNA: TGTGCCAGCACCGCGGTATCCTACGAGCAGTACTTC. Translated: CASTAVSYEQYF. This rearrangement joins TRBV6-1 to TRBJ2-7, with unresolved D. The CDR3 has 12 residues. Trimming shortened V by 7 bases and J by 1 base, and 8 bases separated the two germline ends. Germline V gene data show CDR1 as MNHNS and CDR2 as SASEGT.

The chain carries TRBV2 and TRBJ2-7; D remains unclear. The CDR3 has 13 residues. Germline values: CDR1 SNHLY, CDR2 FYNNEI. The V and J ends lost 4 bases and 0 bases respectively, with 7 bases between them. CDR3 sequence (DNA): TGTGCCAGCAGTGGTCCTAGCTCCTACGAGCAGTACTTC. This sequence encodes CASSGPSSYEQYF.

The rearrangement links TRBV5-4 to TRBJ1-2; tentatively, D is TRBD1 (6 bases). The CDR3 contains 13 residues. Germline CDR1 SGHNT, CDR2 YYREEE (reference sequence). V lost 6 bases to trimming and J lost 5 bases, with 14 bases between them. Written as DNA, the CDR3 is TGTGCCAGCATCCCACAGGGACGATATGGCTACACCTTC. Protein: CASIPQGRYGYTF.

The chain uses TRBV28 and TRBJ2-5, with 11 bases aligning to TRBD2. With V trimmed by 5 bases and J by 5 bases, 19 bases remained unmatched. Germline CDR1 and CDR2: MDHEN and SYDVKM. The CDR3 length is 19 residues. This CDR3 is CASSPQTGVASGRRETQYF. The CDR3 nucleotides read TGTGCCAGCAGTCCTCAGACAGGGGTGGCTAGCGGGAGGAGGGAGACCCAGTACTTC.

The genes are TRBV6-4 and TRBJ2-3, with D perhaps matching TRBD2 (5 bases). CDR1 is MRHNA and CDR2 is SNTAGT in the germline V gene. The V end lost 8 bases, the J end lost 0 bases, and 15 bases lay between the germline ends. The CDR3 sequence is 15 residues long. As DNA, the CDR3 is TGTGCCAGCTCTGCGGGCCCTTCTAGCACAGATACGCAGTATTTT. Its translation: CASSAGPSSTDTQYF.

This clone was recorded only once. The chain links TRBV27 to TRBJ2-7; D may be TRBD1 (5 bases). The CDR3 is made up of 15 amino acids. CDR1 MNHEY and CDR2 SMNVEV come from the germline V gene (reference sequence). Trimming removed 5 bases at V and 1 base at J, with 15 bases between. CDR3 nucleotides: TGTGCCAGCAGTAAACGGGCCGCAGGGTCCTACGAGCAGTACTTC. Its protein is CASSKRAAGSYEQYF.

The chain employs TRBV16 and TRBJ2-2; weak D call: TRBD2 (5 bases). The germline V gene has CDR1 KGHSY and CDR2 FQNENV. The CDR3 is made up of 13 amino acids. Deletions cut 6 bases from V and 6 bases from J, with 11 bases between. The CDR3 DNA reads TGTGCCAGCAGAACGGGATGGGCCGGGGAGCTGTTTTTT. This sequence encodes CASRTGWAGELFF.

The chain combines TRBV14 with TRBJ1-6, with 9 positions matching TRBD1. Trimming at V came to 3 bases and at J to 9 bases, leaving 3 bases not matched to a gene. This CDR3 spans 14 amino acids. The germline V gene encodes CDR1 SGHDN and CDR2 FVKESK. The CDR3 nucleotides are TGTGCCAGCAGCCAGGACAGGGGAGGTTCACCCCTCCACTTT. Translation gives CASSQDRGGSPLHF.

The CDR3 nucleotides read TGTGCCAGTAGTATAGGGGGACTAGCGCCCTACGAGCAGTACTTC. This encodes CASSIGGLAPYEQYF. The chain recombines TRBV19 with TRBJ2-7; 10 nucleotides agree with TRBD2. This CDR3 is 15 amino acids long. J lost 2 bases, V lost 1 base, and 2 bases had no gene match. CDR1 and CDR2 (germline): LNHDA, SQIVND (reference sequence).

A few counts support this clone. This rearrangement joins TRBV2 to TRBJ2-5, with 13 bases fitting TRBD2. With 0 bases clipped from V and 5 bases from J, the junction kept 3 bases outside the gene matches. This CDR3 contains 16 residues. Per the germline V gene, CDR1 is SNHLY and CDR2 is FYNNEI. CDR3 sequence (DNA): TGTGCCAGCAGTGAAGCACTAGCGGGAGGGCCGGAGACCCAGTACTTC. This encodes CASSEALAGGPETQYF.

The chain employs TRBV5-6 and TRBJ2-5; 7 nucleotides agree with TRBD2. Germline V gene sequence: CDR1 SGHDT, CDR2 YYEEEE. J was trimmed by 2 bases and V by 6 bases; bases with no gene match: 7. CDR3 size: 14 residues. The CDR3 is CASTPGGGQETQYF. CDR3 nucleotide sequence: TGTGCCAGCACCCCCGGGGGAGGGCAAGAGACCCAGTACTTC.

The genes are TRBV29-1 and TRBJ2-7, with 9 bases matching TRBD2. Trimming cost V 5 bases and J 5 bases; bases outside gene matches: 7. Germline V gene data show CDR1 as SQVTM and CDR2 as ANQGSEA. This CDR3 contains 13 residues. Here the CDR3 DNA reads TGCAGCGTTTCTATAGCGGGAGCCGACGAGCAGTACTTC. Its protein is CSVSIAGADEQYF.

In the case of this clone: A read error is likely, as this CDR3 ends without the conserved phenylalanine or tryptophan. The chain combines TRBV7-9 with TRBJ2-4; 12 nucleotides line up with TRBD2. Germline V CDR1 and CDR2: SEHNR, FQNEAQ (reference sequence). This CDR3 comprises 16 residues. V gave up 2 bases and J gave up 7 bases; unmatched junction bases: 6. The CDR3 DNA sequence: TGTGCCAGCAGCTTACAGACTAGCGGGAGTGGGAACATTCAGTACCTC. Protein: CASSLQTSGSGNIQYL.

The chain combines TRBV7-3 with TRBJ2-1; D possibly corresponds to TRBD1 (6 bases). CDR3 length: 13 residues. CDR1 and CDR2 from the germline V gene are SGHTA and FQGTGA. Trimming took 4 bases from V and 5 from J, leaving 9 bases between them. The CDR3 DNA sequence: TGTGCCAGCAGCTGGGGGCCGGACAATGAGCAGTTCTTC. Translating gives CASSWGPDNEQFF.

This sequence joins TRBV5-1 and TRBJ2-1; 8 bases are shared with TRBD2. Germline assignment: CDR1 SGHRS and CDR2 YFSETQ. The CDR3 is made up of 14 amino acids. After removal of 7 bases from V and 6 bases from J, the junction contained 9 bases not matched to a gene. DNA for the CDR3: TGCGCCAGCGGACCGGGACTAGGTACCAATGAGCAGTTCTTC. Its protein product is CASGPGLGTNEQFF.

The CDR3: CATSRDRGNSPLHF. As DNA, the CDR3 is TGTGCCACCAGCAGAGACAGGGGAAATTCACCCCTCCACTTT. The chain employs TRBV15 and TRBJ1-6; TRBD1 might be the D (6 bases). CDR3 length equals 14 residues. The V gene lost 0 bases and the J gene lost 7 bases, with 7 bases spanning the gap. Germline lookup yields CDR1 LNHNV and CDR2 YYDKDF (reference sequence). Variable domain in full (rest from reference TRBV15 and TRBJ1-6): DAMVIQNPRYQVTQFGKPVTLSCSQTLNHNVMYWYQQKSSQAPKLLFHYYDKDFNNEADTPDNFQSRRPNTSFCFLDIRSPGLGDTAMYLCATSRDRGNSPLHFGNGTRLTVT.

Here the CDR3 reads CASSLSPGSYEQYF. In nucleotides, the CDR3 is TGTGCCAGCAGTTTATCGCCAGGGTCCTACGAGCAGTACTTC. The chain joins TRBV28 to TRBJ2-7; a weak D match, TRBD1 (5 bases). Germline V gene data show CDR1 as MDHEN and CDR2 as SYDVKM. V dropped 1 base and J dropped 1 base, with 8 bases sitting between them. This CDR3 region has 14 residues.

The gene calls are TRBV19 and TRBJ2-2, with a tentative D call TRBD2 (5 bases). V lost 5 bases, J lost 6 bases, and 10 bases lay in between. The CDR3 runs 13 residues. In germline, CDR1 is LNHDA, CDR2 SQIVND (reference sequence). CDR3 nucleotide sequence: TGTGCCAGTAGTCCGGACTCGGCCGGGGAGCTGTTTTTT. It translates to CASSPDSAGELFF.

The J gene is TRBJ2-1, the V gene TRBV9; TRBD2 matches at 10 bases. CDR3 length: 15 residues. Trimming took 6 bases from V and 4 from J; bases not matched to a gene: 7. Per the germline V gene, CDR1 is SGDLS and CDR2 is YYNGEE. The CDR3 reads CASTTTSGLYNEQFF. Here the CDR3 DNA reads TGTGCCAGCACAACGACTAGCGGGTTATACAATGAGCAGTTCTTC.

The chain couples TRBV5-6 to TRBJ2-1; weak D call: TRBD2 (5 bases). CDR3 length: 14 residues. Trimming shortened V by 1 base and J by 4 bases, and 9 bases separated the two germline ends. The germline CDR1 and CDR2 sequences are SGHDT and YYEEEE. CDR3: CASSLFGEYNEQFF. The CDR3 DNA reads TGTGCCAGCAGCTTGTTCGGGGAATACAATGAGCAGTTCTTC.